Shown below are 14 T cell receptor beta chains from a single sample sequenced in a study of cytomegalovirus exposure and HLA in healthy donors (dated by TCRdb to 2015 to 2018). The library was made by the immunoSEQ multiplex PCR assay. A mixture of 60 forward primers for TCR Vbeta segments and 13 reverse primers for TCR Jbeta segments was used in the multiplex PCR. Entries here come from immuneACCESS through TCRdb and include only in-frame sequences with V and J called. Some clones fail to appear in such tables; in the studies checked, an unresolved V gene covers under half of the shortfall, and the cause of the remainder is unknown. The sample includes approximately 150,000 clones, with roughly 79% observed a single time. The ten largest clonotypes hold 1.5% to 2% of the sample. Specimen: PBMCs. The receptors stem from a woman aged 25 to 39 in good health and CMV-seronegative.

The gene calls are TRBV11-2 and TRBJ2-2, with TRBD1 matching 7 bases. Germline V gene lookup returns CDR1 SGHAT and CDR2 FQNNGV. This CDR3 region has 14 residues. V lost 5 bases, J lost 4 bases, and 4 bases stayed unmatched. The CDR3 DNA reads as TGTGCCAGCAGCCCCGGGACAGCCACCGGGGAGCTGTTTTTT. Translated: CASSPGTATGELFF.

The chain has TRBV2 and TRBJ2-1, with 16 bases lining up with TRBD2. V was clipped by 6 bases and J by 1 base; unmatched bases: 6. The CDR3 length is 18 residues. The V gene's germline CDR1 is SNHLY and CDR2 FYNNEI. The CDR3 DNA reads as TGTGCCAGCAGCGGGACTAGCGGGGGGGCCGTTTCCTACAATGAGCAGTTCTTC. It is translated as CASSGTSGGAVSYNEQFF.

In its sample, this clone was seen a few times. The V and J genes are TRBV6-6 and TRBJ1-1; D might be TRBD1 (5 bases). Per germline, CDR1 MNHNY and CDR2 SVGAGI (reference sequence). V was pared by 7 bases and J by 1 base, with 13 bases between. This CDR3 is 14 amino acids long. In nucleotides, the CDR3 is TGTGCCAGCAACACTTATCAGGGGAACACTGAAGCTTTCTTT. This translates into CASNTYQGNTEAFF.

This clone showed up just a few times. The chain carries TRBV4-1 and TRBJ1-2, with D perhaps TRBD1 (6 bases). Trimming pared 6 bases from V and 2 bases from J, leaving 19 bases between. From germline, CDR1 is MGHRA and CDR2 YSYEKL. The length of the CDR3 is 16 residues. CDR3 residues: CASRNPLRGGNYGYTF. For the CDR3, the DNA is TGCGCCAGCAGAAACCCATTAAGGGGGGGGAACTATGGCTACACCTTC.

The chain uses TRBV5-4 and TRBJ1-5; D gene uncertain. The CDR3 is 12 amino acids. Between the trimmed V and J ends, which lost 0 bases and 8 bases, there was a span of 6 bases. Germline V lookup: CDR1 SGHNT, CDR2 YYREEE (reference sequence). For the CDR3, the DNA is TGTGCCAGCAGCTTGGATCGGGAGCCCCAGCATTTT. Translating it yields CASSLDREPQHF.

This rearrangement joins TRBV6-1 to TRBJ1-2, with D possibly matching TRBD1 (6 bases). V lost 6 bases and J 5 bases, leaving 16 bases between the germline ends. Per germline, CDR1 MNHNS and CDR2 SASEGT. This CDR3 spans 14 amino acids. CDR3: CASSGTGFAYGYTF. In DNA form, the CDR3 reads TGTGCCAGCAGCGGTACAGGGTTCGCTTATGGCTACACCTTC.

CDR3 DNA: TGTGCCAGCAGCTTAGCGGTAAGGGGCTACGAGCAGTACTTC. Translating gives CASSLAVRGYEQYF. The gene calls are TRBV7-8 and TRBJ2-7, with D maybe TRBD1 (5 bases). V shed 0 bases and J shed 3 bases, with 9 bases lying between them. The CDR3 totals 14 residues. CDR1 is SGHVS and CDR2 is FQNEAQ in the germline V gene.

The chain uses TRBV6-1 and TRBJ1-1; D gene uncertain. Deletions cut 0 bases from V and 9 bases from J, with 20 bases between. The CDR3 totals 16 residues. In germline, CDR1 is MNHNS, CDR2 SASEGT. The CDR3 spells CASSEANGEVLRKAFF. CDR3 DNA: TGTGCCAGCAGTGAAGCCAACGGGGAGGTTCTCCGAAAAGCTTTCTTT.

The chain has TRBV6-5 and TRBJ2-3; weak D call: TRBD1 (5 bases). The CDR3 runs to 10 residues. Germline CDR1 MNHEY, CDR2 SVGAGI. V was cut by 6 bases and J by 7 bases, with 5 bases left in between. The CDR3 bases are TGTGCCAGCAGGGGGCATACGCAGTATTTT. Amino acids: CASRGHTQYF.

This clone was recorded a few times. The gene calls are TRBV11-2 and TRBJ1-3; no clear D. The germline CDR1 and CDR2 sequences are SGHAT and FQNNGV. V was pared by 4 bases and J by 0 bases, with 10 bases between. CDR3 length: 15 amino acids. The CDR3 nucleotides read TGTGCCAGCAGCTCAGGACTACTCTCTGGAAACACCATATATTTT. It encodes CASSSGLLSGNTIYF.

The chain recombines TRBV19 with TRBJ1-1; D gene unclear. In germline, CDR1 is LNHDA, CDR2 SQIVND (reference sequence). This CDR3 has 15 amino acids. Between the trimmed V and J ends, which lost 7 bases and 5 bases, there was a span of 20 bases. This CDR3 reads CASKPASWGGTEAFF. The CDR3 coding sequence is TGTGCCAGTAAGCCCGCAAGTTGGGGAGGAACTGAAGCTTTCTTT.

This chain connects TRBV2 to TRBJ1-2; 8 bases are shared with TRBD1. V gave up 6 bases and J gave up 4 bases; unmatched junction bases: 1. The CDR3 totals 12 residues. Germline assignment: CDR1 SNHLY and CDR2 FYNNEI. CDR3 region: CASRQGGYGYTF. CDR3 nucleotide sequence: TGTGCCAGCAGACAGGGGGGCTATGGCTACACCTTC.

CDR3 nucleotides: TGTGCCAGCACCCTGGGGCAGGGAGGTAATCAGCCCCAGCATTTT. Translated, it gives CASTLGQGGNQPQHF. The chain recombines TRBV28 with TRBJ1-5, with a possible D match to TRBD1 (5 bases). The V and J ends lost 7 bases and 4 bases respectively, with 17 bases between them. Germline V gives CDR1 MDHEN, CDR2 SYDVKM. The CDR3 is made up of 15 amino acids.

Here the CDR3 reads CASSQGFDSGGGDTQYF. The DNA of the CDR3 is TGCGCCAGCAGCCAAGGGTTCGATAGCGGGGGGGGAGATACGCAGTATTTT. This rearrangement joins TRBV4-1 to TRBJ2-3, with TRBD2 matching 11 bases. Germline CDR1 and CDR2: MGHRA and YSYEKL. V dropped 1 base and J dropped 5; count of bases not matched to a gene: 8. The CDR3 sequence is 17 residues long.